The TCR beta chain under discussion was sequenced for a study of OX40 agonist ivuxolimab in advanced cancers. The overall study: Patients were under 90% male with ages roughly 20 to 80, mean around 58. Whole-study results and caveats: Among the lowest levels of clonal expansion were found in partial responders at 0.1-3.0 mg/kg. Some patients without response likewise showed low normalized clonal expansion.

Sequencing used immunoSEQ multiplex PCR; TCRdb keeps in-frame clones, though not all of them. The data show 13,000 to 15,000 clones, 77% seen once. The CDR3 sequence is 16 residues long. Trimming at V came to 0 bases and at J to 3 bases, leaving 8 bases not matched to a gene. From germline, CDR1 is MNHEY and CDR2 SVGAGI. Details on this clone: Its specificity is unknown.

Cycle 7 day 1, cycle 4 day 1, and baseline were the timepoints at which blood was sampled. This chain links TRBV6-5 with TRBJ2-7, with TRBD2 matching 7 bases. This specimen was CD4+ or CD8+ T cells sorted from blood, taken in a trial of the OX40 agonist ivuxolimab. This sequence originates from an adult with an advanced solid tumor such as melanoma, head and neck, liver or kidney cancer. The CDR3 region has the DNA TGTGCCAGCAGTTACTCGGTGGCGGGAGCGCGCTACGAGCAGTACTTC. It translates to CASSYSVAGARYEQYF.